This T cell receptor (beta chain) is from a study of cytomegalovirus exposure and HLA in healthy donors. General study points: Sequencing probably produced one cluster of sequence variants that were highly shared. CMV serostatus was the sole immune exposure information available.

Among the donors, all were healthy bone marrow donors. This PCR relied on a set of 60 Vbeta primers and 13 Jbeta primers. Sequenced by immunoSEQ multiplex PCR; TCRdb stores in-frame clones only, minus some. In total, the table holds around 140,000 clones. CDR1 is MGHDK, CDR2 SYGVNS, per germline. The trim removed 5 bases at V and 6 bases at J, leaving 8 bases unmatched. The CDR3 runs 15 residues. In regard to this clone: The antigen is unknown.

This clonotype was obtained from a woman between 18 and 29 years old in good health and CMV-seronegative. Specimen: PBMCs. The chain employs TRBV25-1 and TRBJ2-1; 9 bases match TRBD1. CDR3 coding DNA: TGTGCCAGCAGTCACACAGGGGGCGGCTTCAATGAGCAGTTCTTC. Translated, it gives CASSHTGGGFNEQFF.